One and the same sample provided the 18 T cell receptor beta chains below, sequenced in a study of cytomegalovirus exposure and HLA in healthy donors. Assay: immunoSEQ multiplex PCR; the TCRdb copy retains only in-frame clones and omits some. The data show a few hundred thousand clones, approximately 80% seen once. Sequenced material: PBMCs. These receptors were taken from a woman in her thirties in good health and CMV-seropositive.

This clone was observed a single time. This rearrangement joins TRBV11-2 to TRBJ1-5; a weak D match, TRBD1 (5 bases). The V and J ends lost 0 bases and 5 bases respectively, with 11 bases between them. There are 15 residues in the CDR3. CDR1 is SGHAT and CDR2 is FQNNGV in the germline V gene. Here the CDR3 reads CASSLDGRDDQPQHF. CDR3 bases: TGTGCCAGCAGCTTAGATGGCAGGGACGATCAGCCCCAGCATTTT.

The V and J genes are TRBV27 and TRBJ1-2, with D tentatively TRBD1 (5 bases). From germline, CDR1 is MNHEY and CDR2 SMNVEV (reference sequence). V shed 8 bases and J shed 2 bases, with 18 bases lying between them. The CDR3 is 15 residues long. The CDR3 loop reads CASSFAWTINYGYTF. CDR3 nucleotides: TGTGCCAGCTCCTTCGCGTGGACAATAAACTATGGCTACACCTTC.

This clone was counted a few times. This chain uses TRBV6-1 with TRBJ2-7; D remains ambiguous. Germline V gene sequence: CDR1 MNHNS, CDR2 SASEGT. The V gene lost 2 bases and the J gene lost 5 bases, with 13 bases spanning the gap. The CDR3 is made up of 14 amino acids. The CDR3 protein is CASSEINFSDEQYF. The CDR3 DNA follows: TGTGCCAGCAGTGAAATAAACTTCTCGGACGAGCAGTACTTC.

The chain combines TRBV27 with TRBJ1-2, with D unresolved. Trimming left V 3 bases short and J 0 bases short, with 11 bases between. Germline values: CDR1 MNHEY, CDR2 SMNVEV (reference sequence). CDR3 size: 15 residues. CDR3 in DNA: TGTGCCAGCAGTTTCTCGGACGGTTCTAACTATGGCTACACCTTC. This codes for CASSFSDGSNYGYTF.

The table lists this clone with a few counts. The chain is built from TRBV20-1 and TRBJ1-1, with D hard to call. Per germline, CDR1 DFQATT and CDR2 SNEGSKA (reference sequence). The V gene lost 1 base and the J gene lost 6 bases, with 6 bases spanning the gap. The CDR3 runs 11 residues. The DNA for the CDR3 is TGCAGTGCTAGAGGGGTGGCTGAAGCTTTCTTT. It yields the protein CSARGVAEAFF.

The chain uses TRBV7-9 and TRBJ1-1, with TRBD1 as a possible D gene (5 bases). The CDR3 runs 15 residues. V was pared by 3 bases and J by 1 base, with 12 bases between. Looked up from germline, CDR1 is SEHNR and CDR2 is FQNEAQ (reference sequence). The CDR3 DNA follows: TGTGCCAGCAGCTTTACCAGGGTGAGGAACACTGAAGCTTTCTTT. This translates into CASSFTRVRNTEAFF. Looking up the rest from reference TRBV7-9 and TRBJ1-1 gives the full variable domain: DTGVSQNPRHKITKRGQNVTFRCDPISEHNRLYWYRQTLGQGPEFLTYFQNEAQLEKSRLLSDRFSAERPKGSFSTLEIQRTEQGDSAMYLCASSFTRVRNTEAFFGQGTRLTVV.

For the CDR3, the DNA is TGTGCCACCAGCAGAGATCTTTCTCGTACTGAAGCTTTCTTT. This encodes CATSRDLSRTEAFF. The chain is built from TRBV15 and TRBJ1-1, with D hard to call. There are 14 residues in the CDR3. The V gene lost 0 bases and the J gene lost 5 bases, with 10 bases spanning the gap. The germline V gene has CDR1 LNHNV and CDR2 YYDKDF (reference sequence).

V is TRBV29-1 and J is TRBJ2-1; D remains unclear. Per germline, CDR1 SQVTM and CDR2 ANQGSEA. CDR3 length: 10 amino acids. Between the trimmed V and J ends, which lost 4 bases and 8 bases, there was a span of 6 bases. The CDR3 region is CSVVQYEQFF. The CDR3 DNA follows: TGCAGCGTTGTGCAGTATGAGCAGTTCTTC.

This chain joins TRBV27 and TRBJ1-5; D perhaps matches TRBD1 (6 bases). This CDR3 is built from 14 residues. Trimming pared 5 bases from V and 6 bases from J, leaving 14 bases between. CDR1 is MNHEY, CDR2 SMNVEV, per germline (reference sequence). CDR3 bases: TGTGCCAGCAGTGGGGGGGCGGGGATTCAGCCCCAGCATTTT. This gives the protein CASSGGAGIQPQHF.

The chain joins TRBV5-1 to TRBJ1-3, with D unresolved. The V gene's germline CDR1 is SGHRS and CDR2 YFSETQ. This CDR3 has 14 residues. V was cut by 4 bases and J by 2 bases, with 10 bases left in between. CDR3 nucleotide sequence: TGCGCCAGCAGCCCTCTGGGAGCTGGAAACACCATATATTTT. As protein: CASSPLGAGNTIYF.

The CDR3 region has the DNA TGTGCCTGGAGACCCGGGGGACCAGATACGCAGTATTTT. It specifies CAWRPGGPDTQYF. V and J are TRBV30 and TRBJ2-3; possible D gene TRBD2, 6 bases. Germline-derived CDR1 and CDR2 are GTSNPN and SVGIG (reference sequence). This CDR3 has 13 amino acids. V lost 3 bases and J 4 bases, leaving 11 bases between the germline ends.

The V call is TRBV6-1, the J call TRBJ2-3; 11 bases align to TRBD2. CDR1 is MNHNS and CDR2 is SASEGT in the germline V gene. The V gene end was trimmed by 5 bases and the J gene end by 3 bases; junction bases not matched to a gene: 4. This CDR3 has 15 residues. Here the CDR3 reads CASSTTSGTTDTQYF. The CDR3 DNA reads as TGTGCCAGCAGTACGACTAGCGGGACAACAGATACGCAGTATTTT.

The chain uses TRBV30 and TRBJ2-7; the D gene is possibly TRBD1 (5 bases). Trimming pared 3 bases from V and 3 bases from J, leaving 6 bases between. The CDR3 spans 11 residues. Germline CDR1 and CDR2: GTSNPN and SVGIG (reference sequence). The CDR3 coding sequence is TGTGCCTGGAGCAGGGACTACGAGCAGTACTTC. As protein: CAWSRDYEQYF.

This clone was observed once. The gene calls are TRBV21-1 and TRBJ1-1; the table gives TRBD1 as D, unverified against the DNA. TRBV21-1 is classified as a pseudogene. CDR3 length: 15 residues. CDR3 residues: CASRGQGGLNTEAFF. CDR3 nucleotides: TGTGCCAGCAGAGGACAGGGGGGATTGAACACTGAAGCTTTCTTT.

On this clone itself: The same CDR3 also results from other DNA sequences found in this sample. The V gene is TRBV5-1, the J gene TRBJ2-5, with D possibly matching TRBD1 (6 bases). Trimming shortened V by 4 bases and J by 2 bases, and 12 bases separated the two germline ends. Germline loops: CDR1 SGHRS, CDR2 YFSETQ. This CDR3 is 14 amino acids long. CDR3 in amino acids: CASSPGQSQETQYF. In DNA, the CDR3 is TGCGCCAGCAGCCCTGGACAGAGTCAAGAGACCCAGTACTTC.

V and J are TRBV4-1 and TRBJ1-1; D is unresolved. Germline CDR1 reads MGHRA; CDR2 reads YSYEKL. The CDR3 runs 15 residues. Trimming took 1 base from V and 0 from J, leaving 9 bases between them. CDR3 coding DNA: TGCGCCAGCAGCCAAGTTAGACACATGAACACTGAAGCTTTCTTT. It translates to CASSQVRHMNTEAFF.

J is TRBJ1-2 and V is TRBV4-1, with a weak D call TRBD1 (6 bases). Trimming shortened V by 1 base and J by 4 bases, and 13 bases separated the two germline ends. The CDR3 is 15 amino acids. Germline V gives CDR1 MGHRA, CDR2 YSYEKL. CDR3 region: CASSQGRQEGYGYTF. CDR3 nucleotides: TGCGCCAGCAGCCAAGGCAGACAGGAAGGCTATGGCTACACCTTC.

This clone came up a few times. The chain couples TRBV7-9 to TRBJ1-2; no firm D call. This CDR3 comprises 13 residues. CDR1 is SEHNR, CDR2 FQNEAQ, per germline (reference sequence). Trimming shortened V by 2 bases and J by 4 bases, and 8 bases separated the two germline ends. The CDR3 is CASSLRSVYGYTF. The DNA of the CDR3 is TGTGCCAGCAGCTTACGGTCAGTCTATGGCTACACCTTC.